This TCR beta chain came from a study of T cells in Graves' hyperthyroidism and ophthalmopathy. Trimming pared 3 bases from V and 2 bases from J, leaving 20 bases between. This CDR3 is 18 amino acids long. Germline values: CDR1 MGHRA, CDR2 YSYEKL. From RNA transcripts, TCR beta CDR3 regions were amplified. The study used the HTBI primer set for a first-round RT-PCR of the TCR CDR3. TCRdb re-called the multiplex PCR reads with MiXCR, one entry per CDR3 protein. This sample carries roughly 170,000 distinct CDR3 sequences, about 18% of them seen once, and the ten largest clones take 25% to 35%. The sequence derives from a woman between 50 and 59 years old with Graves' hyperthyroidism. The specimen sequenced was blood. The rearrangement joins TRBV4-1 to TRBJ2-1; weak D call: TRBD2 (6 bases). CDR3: CASSQLGGFNPPYNEQFF. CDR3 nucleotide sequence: TGCGCCAGCAGCCAGCTGGGGGGTTTTAACCCTCCCTACAATGAGCAGTTCTTC.